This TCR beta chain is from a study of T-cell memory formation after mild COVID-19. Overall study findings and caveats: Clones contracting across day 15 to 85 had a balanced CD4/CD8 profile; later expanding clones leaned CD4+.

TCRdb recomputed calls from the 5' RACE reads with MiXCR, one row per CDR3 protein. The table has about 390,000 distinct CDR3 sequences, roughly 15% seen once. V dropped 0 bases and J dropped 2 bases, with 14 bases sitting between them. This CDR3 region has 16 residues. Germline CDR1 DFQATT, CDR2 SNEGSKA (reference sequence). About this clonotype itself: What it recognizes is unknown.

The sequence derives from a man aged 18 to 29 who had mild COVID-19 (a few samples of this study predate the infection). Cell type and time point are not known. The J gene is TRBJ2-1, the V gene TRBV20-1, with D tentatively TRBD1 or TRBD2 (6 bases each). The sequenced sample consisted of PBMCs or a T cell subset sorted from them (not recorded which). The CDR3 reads CSARDPRGAPYNEQFF. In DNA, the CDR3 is TGCAGTGCTAGAGATCCGAGGGGGGCCCCCTACAATGAGCAGTTCTTC.